This T cell receptor (beta chain) was sequenced for a study of blood T cell repertoires in COVID-19. Turning to the study itself: Material from acute and convalescent COVID-19 was sourced from the United States, Italy and Spain.

Germline trimming cut 3 bases from V and 1 base from J; bases unmatched to any gene: 6. CDR1 is SGHNT, CDR2 YYREEE, per germline (reference sequence). The CDR3 loop spans 16 amino acids. Original analysis: Estimation of nucleated cell counts was performed using reference gene primer amplification. Profiled with immunoSEQ multiplex PCR; TCRdb holds only in-frame clones, not every one. The V and J calls and clone size come from that table; D and trimming were worked out from the DNA. The sample carries about 200,000 clones, roughly 86% recorded once. The sequencing sample was made of peripheral blood. The chain carries TRBV5-4 and TRBJ2-5; 10 bases fit TRBD1. This TCR derives from a woman in her 50s with active or convalescent COVID-19. CDR3 in amino acids: CASSYRTGGGQETQYF. The DNA for the CDR3 is TGTGCCAGCAGCTACCGGACAGGGGGTGGCCAAGAGACCCAGTACTTC.